The TCR beta chain under discussion was sequenced for a study of blood T cell repertoires in COVID-19 (dated by TCRdb to between 2020 and 2021). Concerning the study at large: Samples from collaborators originated in the United States, Italy and Spain and spanned both the acute and convalescent phases of COVID-19. The dataset comprised deeply sampled blood TCRbeta repertoires from subjects exposed to, actively infected with, or recovered from COVID-19. Samples were obtained from the ongoing ImmuneRACE study (first 160 participants) and from some 1,200 subjects provided by 6 global collaborators. The prospective study material was composed of cDNA or gDNA derived from T cells, B-cell-depleted T cells, or PBMCs. A de-identified subject ID, COVID-19 status, age in years and sex were almost always included in the sample metadata. HLA class I and class II types, where available, came from metadata supplied by the sample provider rather than from assay-based typing. The repertoires were released in a freely available public database intended as a resource for research on the immune response to SARS-CoV-2.

Points the paper makes about the study in general: The amount of clinical and demographic metadata varied by source and participant and was provided uncurated.

A distance of 16 bases separates the germline ends of V and J, which lose 3 bases and 4 bases respectively. The CDR3 starts with the cysteine, ends with the phenylalanine, and has 16 residues. Only the CDR3 region is kept as DNA, spanning 48 bases read in frame from base 1. As encoded in the germline V gene (reference sequence), CDR1 is SGHAT while CDR2 is FQDESV. Worth noting for this clone: What this receptor recognizes is not known. No base quality values were provided; no much bigger clone lies one nucleotide off.

The collaborating institutions used their own protocols to collect whole blood in K2EDTA tubes. For TCRbeta analysis, collaborators shipped samples in one of three forms: frozen whole blood, isolated PBMCs, or DNA extracted from either of those sample types. TCRbeta CDR3 regions were amplified from genomic DNA by means of the immunoSEQ Assay, a bias-controlled multiplex PCR. Under the source paper's analysis protocol: The number of nucleated cells in each sample was estimated from the amplification of reference gene primers within the assay. Sequence reads were collapsed and filtered to measure the absolute abundance of every unique TCRbeta CDR3 rearrangement. For each sample, productive Simpson clonality was calculated as the square root of Simpson's diversity index over productive rearrangements. In TCRdb, the immuneACCESS table is reduced to in-frame sequences with V and J assigned. These tables do not hold every clone; where another copy was compared, an unresolved V gene accounts for under half, and the others remain unexplained. V, J and clone size reflect that table, while D and trimming were determined from the DNA. The sample contains 95,000 to 150,000 clones, around 78% of them found a single time. The ten most abundant clones make up 2.3% of the sample.

The sequence was collected from a man aged 65 to 85 with acute or convalescent COVID-19. Here the chain combines TRBV11-1 and TRBJ1-3; too little of a D gene remains to name it. Sequenced material: peripheral blood. This receptor carries the CDR3 CASSLPRVPEGNTIYF. The sequenced DNA: TGTGCCAGCAGCTTGCCTCGGGTCCCGGAGGGAAACACCATATATTTT.